Described below is a single TCR beta chain sequence and its context. What it binds is not known. CDR3 length: 13 amino acids. Germline CDR1 is DFQATT and CDR2 is SNEGSKA (reference sequence). V lost 5 bases and J 0 bases, leaving 10 bases between the germline ends. Sample treatment: approximately 9-day PBMC culture with coronavirus spike peptide pools or control peptides (ViraFEST assay). The source of the sample is a study of vaccination and CD4 T cells after COVID-19. Overall study: Post-vaccine sample collection happened at a median of 72 days after dose two, ranging 14 to 241. In the control cultures, a CEFX pool, an HIV-1 Nef pool, or no peptide was supplied.

Oncomine TCR Beta short-read sequencing was applied to DNA from cultured CD4+ T cells. Each CDR3 protein is one row after TCRdb ran MiXCR on the PCR reads. This table has about 3,300 distinct CDR3 sequences, about 53% appearing once. The receptor comes from a human donor who had recovered from COVID-19. The sample was CD4+ T cells from blood, cultured in vitro. The chain links TRBV20-1 to TRBJ1-1; the D gene is possibly TRBD1 (5 bases). The CDR3 DNA sequence: TGCAGTGCTGGACATCCTTTGAACACTGAAGCTTTCTTT. Its translation is CSAGHPLNTEAFF.